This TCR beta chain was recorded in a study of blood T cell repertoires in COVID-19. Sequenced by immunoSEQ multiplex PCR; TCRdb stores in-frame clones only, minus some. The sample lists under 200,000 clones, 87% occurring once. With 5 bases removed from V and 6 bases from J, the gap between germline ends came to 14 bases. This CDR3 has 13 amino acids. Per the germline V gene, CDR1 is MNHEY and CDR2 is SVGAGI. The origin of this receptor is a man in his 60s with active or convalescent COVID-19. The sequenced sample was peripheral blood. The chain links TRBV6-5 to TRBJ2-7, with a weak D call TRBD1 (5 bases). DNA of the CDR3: TGTGCCAGCAGTATAGGTAGGGGTAGCGAGCAGTACTTC. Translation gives CASSIGRGSEQYF.